The rows below give T cell receptor beta chains drawn from one sample of a study of GPR56 and killer-like receptors on CD4 memory cells. TCRdb re-called the reads, yielding one record per CDR3 amino acid sequence without DNA. The record lists 2,400 or so distinct CDR3 sequences, of which the ten most abundant hold 4%. The specimen sequenced was memory CD4+ T cells from blood. All receptors derive from a human donor in good health. CDR3s include the opening cysteine and the closing phenylalanine or tryptophan. The order of the fields is CDR3 length, clone size, J gene, V gene, CDR3 protein. Rows give clone size only sometimes, using once, few, many, or a class for an expanded clone.

15	medium-sized	TRBJ1-3	TRBV19	CASSITGDSGNTIYF
14	-	TRBJ2-7	TRBV6-5	CASSYSGGGGADYF
14	-	TRBJ1-6	TRBV20-1	CSATQTGRNSPLHF
14	large	TRBJ2-2	TRBV6-6	CASRTTSDTGELFF
11	large	TRBJ1-2	TRBV6-6	CASRRDSGYTF
16	medium-sized	TRBJ2-2	TRBV6-5	CASSYGTGPNTGELFF
19	-	TRBJ2-5	TRBV4-3	CASSQDFILGLRGVETQYF
16	medium-sized	TRBJ2-5	TRBV5-4	CASSSILTSGGETQYF
14	-	TRBJ2-3	TRBV12-3/TRBV12-4	CASLLTGAADTQYF
16	large	TRBJ2-3	TRBV10-3	CAISESASGVADTQYF
13	medium-sized	TRBJ2-1	TRBV30	CAWGLAGGNEQFF
17	-	TRBJ2-1	TRBV6-1	CASSEAIAGGLYNEQFF
14	medium-sized	TRBJ1-5	TRBV19	CASSGQGPYQPQHF
16	large	TRBJ1-1	TRBV6-2/TRBV6-3	CASSADRAAWNTEAFF
16	medium-sized	TRBJ2-1	TRBV7-2	CASSFTGTGSYNEQFF
14	medium-sized	TRBJ1-5	TRBV5-6	CASSQGAGNQPQHF
15	-	TRBJ1-1	TRBV6-5	CASSSVDRVNTEAFF
17	-	TRBJ2-5	TRBV2	CASRGGLAGRSGETQYF
15	-	TRBJ2-3	TRBV12-3/TRBV12-4	CASSLGGPSTDTQYF
17	medium-sized	TRBJ2-2	TRBV7-9	CASSLFLRVGDTGELFF
14	-	TRBJ1-1	TRBV14	CASSQDQGGTEAFF
14	medium-sized	TRBJ1-2	TRBV5-6	CASSLDRVDYGYTF
17	-	TRBJ2-2	TRBV9	CASSSLGWRGNTGELFF
11	-	TRBJ2-7	TRBV12-3/TRBV12-4	CASSSTYEQYF
15	large	TRBJ1-1	TRBV19	CASRPPGGSNTEAFF
16	-	TRBJ2-2	TRBV6-1	CASGTSGGADTGELFF
13	-	TRBJ2-7	TRBV20-1	CSAPAGTSTEQYF
15	-	TRBJ2-7	TRBV7-6	CASSISGGTSYEQYF
16	-	TRBJ2-3	TRBV9	CASSGGLAGGRDTQYF
13	medium-sized	TRBJ2-7	TRBV27	CASSLTRGYEQYF
14	medium-sized	TRBJ1-5	TRBV7-9	CASSLGGLNQPQHF
16	-	TRBJ1-1	TRBV7-9	CASRSRTGEMNTEAFF
20	-	TRBJ2-3	TRBV6-5	CASSYPKGGELAGATDTQYF
13	-	TRBJ2-7	TRBV7-2	CASSFLGKAEQYF
16	large	TRBJ1-5	TRBV19	CASSSPQGVSNQPQHF
14	-	TRBJ1-4	TRBV2	CASSSNRGFEKLFF
16	large	TRBJ1-3	TRBV10-3	CAINTQGLSSGNTIYF